A selection of T cell receptor beta chains follows, all from one sample in a study of blood T cell repertoires in COVID-19. Profiled with immunoSEQ multiplex PCR; TCRdb holds only in-frame clones, not every one. Of about 200,000 clones in the sample, 70% to 90% were seen once. The source material was peripheral blood. The receptor source for this set is a man younger than 30 with active or convalescent COVID-19. The CDR3 runs from the conserved cysteine through the conserved F or W. A D gene is named only where the DNA matches it firmly. Only part of the rows carry a size: once, few, many, or a class if the clone is expanded.

size	D	V	J	DNA	CDR3
-	TRBD1	TRBV30	TRBJ1-6	TGTGCCTGGAGTAGCGTCAGGGGGCATTCACCCCTCCACTTT	CAWSSVRGHSPLHF
few	-	TRBV7-2	TRBJ1-1	TGTGCCAGCAGCTTAACTGCAGGGAACACTGAAGCTTTCTTT	CASSLTAGNTEAFF
-	-	TRBV9	TRBJ2-2	TGTGCCAGCAGCGCTACGGGTAACACCGGGGAGCTGTTTTTT	CASSATGNTGELFF
-	-	TRBV6-6	TRBJ2-7	TGTGCCAGCAGTTTGCAGGGGCAAGGGGAGCAGTACTTC	CASSLQGQGEQYF
once	-	TRBV27	TRBJ1-1	TGTGCCAGCAGGACCCGCCCCCAAGGGACTGTGGTTGGAACTGAAGCTTTCTTT	CASRTRPQGTVVGTEAFF
-	-	TRBV29-1	TRBJ2-1	TGCAGCGCCCGGCGGCTAGTGAATGAGCAGTTCTTC	CSARRLVNEQFF
-	TRBD1	TRBV10-3	TRBJ2-1	TGTGCCATCAGTGAATCGAGACAGGGCTACAATGAGCAGTTCTTC	CAISESRQGYNEQFF
-	TRBD1	TRBV11-1	TRBJ2-5	TGTGCCAGCAGCTTAGGACAGGGGGCAGAGACCCAGTACTTC	CASSLGQGAETQYF
few	TRBD1	TRBV3-1/TRBV3-2	TRBJ2-2	TGTGCCAGCAGCCAGCTAAACACAGGGGCCGGGGAGCTGTTTTTT	CASSQLNTGAGELFF
-	TRBD2	TRBV5-6	TRBJ2-3	TGTGCCAGCAGCTTGGGGTTCGGCGGGAGGGAAGATACGCAGTATTTT	CASSLGFGGREDTQYF
-	-	TRBV6-4	TRBJ2-3	TGTGCCAGCAGTTTGGAAAAGGGGGCAGATACGCAGTATTTT	CASSLEKGADTQYF
-	-	TRBV19	TRBJ2-1	TGTGCCAGTATTGATCAGGGCTACAATGAGCAGTTCTTC	CASIDQGYNEQFF
-	-	TRBV28	TRBJ2-7	TGTGCCAGCAGTTTATTGTTGGGGGGAAGCTCCTACGAGCAGTACTTC	CASSLLLGGSSYEQYF
-	-	TRBV5-5	TRBJ1-2	TGTGCCAGCAGCCGGGATCTGGCCCTCTATGGCTACACCTTC	CASSRDLALYGYTF
-	-	TRBV6-6	TRBJ2-7	TGTGCCAGCAGCCAACTACAGGGATCCTACGAGCAGTACTTC	CASSQLQGSYEQYF
-	TRBD1	TRBV15	TRBJ1-1	TGTGCCACCAGCTACGGGACAGGAGGGAGGAACACTGAAGCTTTCTTT	CATSYGTGGRNTEAFF
-	TRBD1	TRBV6-5	TRBJ1-5	TGTGCCAGCAATCCGACAGGGGGGAGCAATCAGCCCCAGCATTTT	CASNPTGGSNQPQHF
-	TRBD1	TRBV20-1	TRBJ2-7	TGCAGTGCTAGTGAGACAGGGGGCGAGTACGAGCAGTACTTC	CSASETGGEYEQYF
-	TRBD1	TRBV19	TRBJ1-4	TGTGCCAGTAGCCTCGGGGGGACAGGAGAGGAAAAACTGTTTTTT	CASSLGGTGEEKLFF
few	TRBD2	TRBV9	TRBJ2-5	TGTGCCAGCAGCGAGACTAGCGGGGGGGAGACCCAGTACTTC	CASSETSGGETQYF
-	-	TRBV20-1	TRBJ2-3	TGCAGTGCTAGTTACCGCGCCCGCACAGATACGCAGTATTTT	CSASYRARTDTQYF
-	TRBD2	TRBV2	TRBJ2-7	TGTGCCAGCAGTGCTACACCGGGACTAGCGGGAGAGAGGGGAAGCTCCTACGAGCAGTACTTC	CASSATPGLAGERGSSYEQYF
-	-	TRBV6-1	TRBJ1-2	TGTGCCAGCAGTGCTACGATCTCGACAGGCCACCTCTATGGCTACACCTTC	CASSATISTGHLYGYTF
-	-	TRBV5-6	TRBJ1-4	TGTGCCAGCAGCTTGGGCGGTGAAAAACTGTTTTTT	CASSLGGEKLFF
-	TRBD2	TRBV5-1	TRBJ2-2	TGCGCCAGCAGCGGGGGGGTTCATACCGGGGAGCTGTTTTTT	CASSGGVHTGELFF
-	TRBD1	TRBV19	TRBJ1-5	TGTGCCAGTAGGACCGGGACAGCTAACTATCAGCCCCAGCATTTT	CASRTGTANYQPQHF
-	TRBD2	TRBV4-1	TRBJ2-2	TGCGCCAGCCACACTAGCGGGAGTTCGGAAACCGGGGAGCTGTTTTTT	CASHTSGSSETGELFF
-	TRBD2	TRBV7-3	TRBJ2-3	TGTGCCAGCAGCTTATCCGCGGGAGGGACAGATACGCAGTATTTT	CASSLSAGGTDTQYF
-	-	TRBV4-2	TRBJ1-2	TGTGCCAGCAGCCAAGATCGACAGGTATATGGCTACACCTTC	CASSQDRQVYGYTF
-	-	TRBV6-5	TRBJ2-7	TGTGCCAGCAAGAGTGGAGGGGCGGGCGAGCAGTACTTC	CASKSGGAGEQYF
-	-	TRBV7-9	TRBJ1-1	TGTGCCAGCAGACTTAGGGGGAACACTGAAGCTTTCTTT	CASRLRGNTEAFF
-	TRBD2	TRBV5-1	TRBJ2-1	TGCGCCAGCGTGCCGGGACTAGCTCGCTACAATGAGCAGTTCTTC	CASVPGLARYNEQFF
-	-	TRBV9	TRBJ1-5	TGTGCCAGCAGCGTAGAACATAGCAATCAGCCCCAGCATTTT	CASSVEHSNQPQHF
-	TRBD2	TRBV11-2	TRBJ2-1	TGTGCCAGCAGCTTCCTCGAGCTAGCGGGAGCCGGTGAGCAGTTCTTC	CASSFLELAGAGEQFF
-	TRBD1	TRBV6-5	TRBJ2-7	TGTGCCAGCAGTTATGTGACAGGGGGCTTGGGTGAGCAGTACTTC	CASSYVTGGLGEQYF
-	TRBD2	TRBV5-1	TRBJ2-1	TGCGCCAGCAGCCCTGGGGTCCCCGGACTAGAGAGGAATGAGCAGTTCTTC	CASSPGVPGLERNEQFF
-	-	TRBV3-1/TRBV3-2	TRBJ2-3	TGTGCCAGCAGCCAAGATCTCACGGGAGAGCATACGCAGTATTTT	CASSQDLTGEHTQYF
-	-	TRBV6-2/TRBV6-3	TRBJ2-3	TGTGCCAGCAGTTATTTAAGGCAGGGCTCAGACCCCCGTACGCAGTATTTT	CASSYLRQGSDPRTQYF
-	TRBD1	TRBV12-3/TRBV12-4	TRBJ2-7	TGTGCCAGCAGGGAGGGACAGGGTTACGAGCAGTACTTC	CASREGQGYEQYF
once	TRBD1	TRBV2	TRBJ2-1	TGTGCCAGCAGTGCGGGACAGGGAAATGAGCAGTTCTTC	CASSAGQGNEQFF
-	TRBD1	TRBV15	TRBJ1-1	TGTGCCACCAGCAGAGTCTCCGGACAGGGGAACACTGAAGCTTTCTTT	CATSRVSGQGNTEAFF
-	TRBD2	TRBV19	TRBJ2-7	TGTGCCAGTAGGGGGCTGAGCGGGATTGGTTCCTACGAGCAGTACTTC	CASRGLSGIGSYEQYF
-	-	TRBV27	TRBJ1-2	TGTGCCAGCAGTAACTTTTTGGGGGCCAAGGGCTACACCTTC	CASSNFLGAKGYTF
-	TRBD1	TRBV9	TRBJ2-7	TGTGCCAGCAGCGATGGGACAGAGAAACCCTACGAGCAGTACTTC	CASSDGTEKPYEQYF
-	-	TRBV25-1	TRBJ1-5	TGTGCCAGCAGTGGCGGGACCCCCAATCAGCCCCAGCATTTT	CASSGGTPNQPQHF
-	-	TRBV3-1/TRBV3-2	TRBJ1-5	TGTGCCAGCAGCCACAGTAGCAATCAGCCCCAGCATTTT	CASSHSSNQPQHF
-	-	TRBV30	TRBJ2-3	TGTGCCTGGAGTTGGGCAGGGGGCACAGATACGCAGTATTTT	CAWSWAGGTDTQYF